This T cell receptor beta chain was observed in a study of T cell responses to AZD1222 COVID-19 vaccine (dated by TCRdb to about 2021). Regarding the research as a whole: Because spike-specific TCR depth and breadth did not differ between the two schedules, AZD1222 recipients who got a second dose at roughly 4 weeks were pooled with those who got a second dose at roughly 12 weeks. TCR sequencing covered fewer than 250 trial participants: 200 to 220 given two doses of AZD1222 and about 26 given two doses of MenACWY control vaccine. Trial participants were enrolled by age into subgroups of 18-55, 56-69 and 70-plus years, and around 150, 29 and 61 TCR-sequenced participants, respectively, were included in these subgroups.

The intended sense of this specimen's time point label: baseline before first vaccination. The vaccinee samples were drawn from two UK trials, COV001 and COV002, one of which was a single-blind randomized controlled phase 2/3 trial testing AZD1222 (ChAdOx1 nCoV-19) in healthy adults. For TCRbeta chain sequencing, PBMC samples from trial participants were taken at day 0 and at day 28 after the second dose. The CDR3 regions of human TCRbeta chains were analyzed by immunosequencing. The original methods were these. Repertoire TCRs were checked for matches against a reference library of SARS-CoV-2-specific TCRs that had been generated using the MIRA antigen-specificity platform. Breadth was defined as the fraction of unique TCRs that were SARS-CoV-2-associated, and depth was defined as the fraction of total T cells that were SARS-CoV-2-associated. Using the MIRA data, each spike-specific TCR was assigned both to the spike region to which the TCR was reactive and to a CD4 or CD8 class. Log10-transformed breadth and depth values were compared by one-way ANOVA with Sidak's multiple comparisons tests. In TCRdb, the immuneACCESS table is reduced to in-frame sequences with V and J assigned. These tables do not hold every clone; where another copy was compared, an unresolved V gene accounts for under half, and the others remain unexplained. Clone size and the V and J calls come from that table; the DNA yielded D and trimming. This sample lists some 90,000 clones; about 88% were detected once. The ten biggest clones cover about 14% of the sample.

Concerning this clone: Its antigen is not yet known. No much larger clone exists at a distance of one base, and base qualities are not known.

Cut back by 6 bases and 2 bases, the V and J ends lie 8 bases apart. The CDR3 spans 13 residues, from the cysteine through the phenylalanine. The read is trimmed to its CDR3 DNA, 39 bases read in frame from base 1. Taken from the germline V gene, the CDR1 and CDR2 loops are LGHNT and FRNRAP. What the work shows at the level of the full study, not this receptor alone: In the small 56-69-year group, the increase in depth fell short of significance, most likely because of low power. The vaccine-associated CD4 TCRs covered the entire spike protein, and the dominant responses fell in regions 160-218 and 743-854. Conclusions about previously exposed vaccinees were limited because only a handful of AZD1222 recipients were SARS-CoV-2 seropositive at baseline. Most participants were white British and females outnumbered males, and the authors suggested that clonal diversity may have been underestimated. Because no day 14 peak-response samples were available, the repertoires could be characterized only after the peak T cell response. Epitopes outside the regions mutated in the B.1.351 and B.1.1.7 variants were reportedly recognized by nearly half of the unique spike-specific TCRs. After two AZD1222 doses, spike-specific TCR breadth and depth were significantly higher than at day 0 and than in MenACWY recipients.

This TCR was sampled from an adult in good health. The chain joins TRBV12-5 to TRBJ1-3, with the D gene not clear enough to name. Here the sequenced sample was peripheral blood, taken on day 0 of AZD1222 vaccination. CDR3 loop: CASGLDPGNTIYF. The sequence in DNA is TGTGCTAGTGGCCTTGATCCTGGAAACACCATATATTTT.